These T cell receptor beta chains were read from a single sample in a study of blood T cell repertoires in COVID-19. Method: immunoSEQ multiplex PCR; TCRdb's copy keeps in-frame clones and lacks some. The sample carries under 70,000 clones, roughly 88% recorded once. Sequenced input: peripheral blood. Every receptor here comes from a woman aged 70-85 years with acute or convalescent COVID-19. The CDR3 runs from the conserved cysteine through the conserved F or W. The order of the fields is J gene, V gene, D gene, CDR3 DNA, CDR3 protein. D genes are given only for firm matches.

>TRBJ1-2|TRBV12-5|.
TGTGCTAGTGGTTTGGTACGGGATGGTGGCTACACCTTC
CASGLVRDGGYTF
>TRBJ1-1|TRBV12-5|.
TGTGCTAGTGTCCAGACCGCAACAGTTTTTGAAGCTTTCTTT
CASVQTATVFEAFF
>TRBJ2-1|TRBV6-2/TRBV6-3|TRBD2
TGTGCCAGCAGTCCCCCCTCTAGCGGGAGGGCTATTGAGCAGTTCTTC
CASSPPSSGRAIEQFF
>TRBJ1-1|TRBV28|.
TGTGCCAGCAGTACGTACGGTCCCGAGGACACTGAAGCTTTCTTT
CASSTYGPEDTEAFF
>TRBJ1-4|TRBV29-1|TRBD1
TGCAGCGGACAGGGAACTAATGAAAAACTGTTTTTT
CSGQGTNEKLFF
>TRBJ1-1|TRBV3-1/TRBV3-2|.
TGTGCCAGCAGCCAAGGAGCGGTGAACACTGAAGCTTTCTTT
CASSQGAVNTEAFF
>TRBJ2-3|TRBV11-3|.
TGTGCCAGCAGCTTAGACGGGGGAGGGGGACCAGATACGCAGTATTTT
CASSLDGGGGPDTQYF
>TRBJ1-2|TRBV10-3|.
TGTGCCATCAGTGAAGGGGACTATGGCTACACCTTC
CAISEGDYGYTF
>TRBJ1-1|TRBV14|.
TGTGCCAGCAGCCAAGATTTAGTCACTGAAGCTTTCTTT
CASSQDLVTEAFF
>TRBJ2-5|TRBV5-5|TRBD1
TGTGCCAGCAGGCCCAGGGGGCTGGTGAGGGAGACCCAGTACTTC
CASRPRGLVRETQYF
>TRBJ1-6|TRBV28|TRBD1
TGTGCCAGCAGAGCTAGGACAGGGGGCGCGAATTCACCCCTCCACTTT
CASRARTGGANSPLHF
>TRBJ1-1|TRBV5-1|.
TGCGCCAGCAGCTTGGAGGGTGGGCAGGGTGTGACTGAAGCTTTCTTT
CASSLEGGQGVTEAFF